This is a list of T cell receptor beta chains from one sample in a study of blood T cell repertoires in COVID-19. Generated by immunoSEQ multiplex PCR, the TCRdb table keeps only in-frame clones and is missing some. This sample carries 100,000 or so clones, 80% to 90% of them seen once, and the ten largest clones take roughly 2.7%. The sample taken for sequencing was PBMCs or T cells enriched from blood (not recorded which). The receptors stem from a woman between 45 and 65 years old who had recovered from COVID-19. The CDR3 runs from the conserved cysteine through the conserved F or W. The order of the fields is clone size, D gene, J gene, V gene, CDR3 DNA, CDR3 protein. D genes are given only for firm matches. Size tells how often a clone was seen (once, few, many) or the class of an expanded clone, and some rows leave it out.

>.|.|TRBJ2-5|TRBV7-9
TGTGCCAGCAGCTTAGTTCAGGGGGAGACCCAGTACTTC
CASSLVQGETQYF
>once|TRBD1|TRBJ1-5|TRBV24-1
TGTGCCACCAGTGATGGTGGAGCGTGGCAGGGGGCTAGCAATCAGCCCCAGCATTTT
CATSDGGAWQGASNQPQHF
>.|TRBD2|TRBJ2-3|TRBV27
TGTGCCAGCAGTTTAGGCGGGAGGGTCACAGATACGCAGTATTTT
CASSLGGRVTDTQYF
>.|.|TRBJ2-1|TRBV30
TGTGCCTGGACGGCGGGACAGTCCTACAATGAGCAGTTCTTC
CAWTAGQSYNEQFF
>.|.|TRBJ2-5|TRBV9
TGTGCCAGCAGCCAGCAAGAGGGGGGGCAACCCGGCCCTCCCCAGTACTTC
CASSQQEGGQPGPPQYF
>.|TRBD2|TRBJ2-2|TRBV7-3
TGTGCCAGCAGCTCCGGGGTAGCGGGGGCTCGAGGGGAGCTGTTTTTT
CASSSGVAGARGELFF
>.|TRBD1|TRBJ1-5|TRBV9
TGTGCCAGCAGCGTTGGGACAGGGGAACAGCCCCAGCATTTT
CASSVGTGEQPQHF
>.|TRBD2|TRBJ2-7|TRBV10-2
TGCGCCAGCAGTAAAAGCGGGAGGGCCTACGAGCAGTACTTC
CASSKSGRAYEQYF
>.|TRBD2|TRBJ2-5|TRBV30
TGTGCCTGGAGTTGGGGCGGGAGAGCCGAGACCCAGTACTTC
CAWSWGGRAETQYF
>.|TRBD1|TRBJ1-2|TRBV11-1
TGTGCCAGCAGCTTAGCGGACAGGGGGCGTAACGGCTACACCTTC
CASSLADRGRNGYTF